The 2 T cell receptor beta chains in this list originate from one sample, sequenced in a study of blood T cell repertoires in COVID-19. Sequencing was performed with immunoSEQ multiplex PCR; in TCRdb, only in-frame clones are kept and a portion is missing. The data contain about 44,000 clones, more than 75% of them singletons. Sequenced input: peripheral blood. These TCRs come from a human donor in a cohort sampled during active COVID-19.

The genes are TRBV2 and TRBJ2-1; TRBD2 aligns across 10 bases. Germline values: CDR1 SNHLY, CDR2 FYNNEI. There are 18 residues in the CDR3. V shed 3 bases, J shed 4 bases, and the junction held 12 bases outside the gene matches. DNA of the CDR3: TGTGCCAGCAGTGAGTGGGCCCTGCGGACTAGCGGATACAATGAGCAGTTCTTC. Translated, it gives CASSEWALRTSGYNEQFF.

The J gene is TRBJ2-5, the V gene TRBV28, with 9 bases that match TRBD2. Germline loops: CDR1 MDHEN, CDR2 SYDVKM. The CDR3 length is 14 residues. Unmatched junction bases numbered 8, after V lost 7 bases and J lost 5 bases. CDR3 loop: CASKGASGVETQYF. DNA for the CDR3: TGTGCCAGCAAGGGCGCTAGCGGGGTGGAGACCCAGTACTTC.